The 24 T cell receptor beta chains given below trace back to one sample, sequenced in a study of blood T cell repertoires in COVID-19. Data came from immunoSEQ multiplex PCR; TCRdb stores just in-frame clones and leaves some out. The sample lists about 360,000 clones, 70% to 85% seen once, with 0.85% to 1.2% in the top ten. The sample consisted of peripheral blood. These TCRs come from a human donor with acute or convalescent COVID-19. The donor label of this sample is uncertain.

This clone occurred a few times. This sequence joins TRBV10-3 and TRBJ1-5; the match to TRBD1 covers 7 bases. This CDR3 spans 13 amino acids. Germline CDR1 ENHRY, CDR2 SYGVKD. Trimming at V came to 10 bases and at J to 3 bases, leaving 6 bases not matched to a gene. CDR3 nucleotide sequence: TGTGCCACCCAGGGGGAAGTCAATCAGCCCCAGCATTTT. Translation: CATQGEVNQPQHF.

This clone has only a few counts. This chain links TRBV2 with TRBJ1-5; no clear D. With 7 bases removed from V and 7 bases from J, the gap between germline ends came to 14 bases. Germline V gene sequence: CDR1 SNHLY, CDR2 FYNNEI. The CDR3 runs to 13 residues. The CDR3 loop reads CASTTGGGQPQHF. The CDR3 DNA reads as TGTGCCAGCACGACGGGAGGAGGCCAGCCCCAGCATTTT.

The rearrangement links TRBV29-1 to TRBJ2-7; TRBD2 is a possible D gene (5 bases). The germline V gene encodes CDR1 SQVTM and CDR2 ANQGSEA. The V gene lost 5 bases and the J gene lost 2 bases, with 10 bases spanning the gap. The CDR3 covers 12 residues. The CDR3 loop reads CSVSGGTYEQYF. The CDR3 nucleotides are TGCAGCGTTTCTGGAGGAACCTACGAGCAGTACTTC.

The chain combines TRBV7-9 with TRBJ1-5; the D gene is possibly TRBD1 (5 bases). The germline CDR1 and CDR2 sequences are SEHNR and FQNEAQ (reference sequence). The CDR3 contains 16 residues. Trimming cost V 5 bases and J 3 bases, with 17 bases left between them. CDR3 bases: TGTGCCAGCAGCCCCTCGGGTCGGGGGAACAATCAGCCCCAGCATTTT. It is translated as CASSPSGRGNNQPQHF. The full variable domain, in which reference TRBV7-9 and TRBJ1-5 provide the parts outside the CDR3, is DTGVSQNPRHKITKRGQNVTFRCDPISEHNRLYWYRQTLGQGPEFLTYFQNEAQLEKSRLLSDRFSAERPKGSFSTLEIQRTEQGDSAMYLCASSPSGRGNNQPQHFGDGTRLSIL.

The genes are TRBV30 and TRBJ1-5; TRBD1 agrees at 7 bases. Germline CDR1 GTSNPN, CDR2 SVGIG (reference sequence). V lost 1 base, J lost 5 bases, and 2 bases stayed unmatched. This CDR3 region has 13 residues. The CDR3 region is CAWSGTGDQPQHF. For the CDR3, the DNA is TGTGCCTGGAGTGGGACAGGCGATCAGCCCCAGCATTTT.

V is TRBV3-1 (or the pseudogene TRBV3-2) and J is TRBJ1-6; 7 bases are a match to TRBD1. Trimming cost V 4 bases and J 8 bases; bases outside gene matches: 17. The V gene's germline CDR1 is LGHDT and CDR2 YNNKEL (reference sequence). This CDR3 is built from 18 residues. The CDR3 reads CASSLYRGGKGSDSPLHF. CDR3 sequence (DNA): TGTGCCAGCAGCCTATACAGGGGAGGCAAAGGTTCAGATTCACCCCTCCACTTT.

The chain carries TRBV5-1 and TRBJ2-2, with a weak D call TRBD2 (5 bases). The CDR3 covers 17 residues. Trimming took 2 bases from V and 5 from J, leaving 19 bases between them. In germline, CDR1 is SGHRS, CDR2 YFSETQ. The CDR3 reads CASSFGSRPGGTGELFF. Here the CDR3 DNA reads TGCGCCAGCAGCTTCGGTTCGCGTCCAGGAGGTACCGGGGAGCTGTTTTTT. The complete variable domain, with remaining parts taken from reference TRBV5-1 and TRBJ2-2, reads KAGVTQTPRYLIKTRGQQVTLSCSPISGHRSVSWYQQTPGQGLQFLFEYFSETQRNKGNFPGRFSGRQFSNSRSEMNVSTLELGDSALYLCASSFGSRPGGTGELFFGEGSRLTVL.

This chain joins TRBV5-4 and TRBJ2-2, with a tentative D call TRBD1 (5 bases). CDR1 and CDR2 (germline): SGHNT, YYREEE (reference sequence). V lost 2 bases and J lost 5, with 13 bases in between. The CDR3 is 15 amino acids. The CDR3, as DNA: TGTGCCAGCAGCTTCAGGGTAACCGGTACCGGGGAGCTGTTTTTT. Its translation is CASSFRVTGTGELFF.

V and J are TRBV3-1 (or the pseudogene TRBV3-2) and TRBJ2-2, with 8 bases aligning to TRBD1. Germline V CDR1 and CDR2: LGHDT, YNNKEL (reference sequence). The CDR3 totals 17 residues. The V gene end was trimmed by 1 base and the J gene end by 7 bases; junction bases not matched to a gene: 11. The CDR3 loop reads CASSQVGYRGYGGELFF. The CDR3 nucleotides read TGTGCCAGCAGCCAAGTAGGGTACAGGGGGTATGGCGGGGAGCTGTTTTTT.

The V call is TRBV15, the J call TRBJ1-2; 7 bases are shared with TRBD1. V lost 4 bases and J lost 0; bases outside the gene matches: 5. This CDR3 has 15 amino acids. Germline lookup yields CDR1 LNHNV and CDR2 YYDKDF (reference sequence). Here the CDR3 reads CATSINRGANYGYTF. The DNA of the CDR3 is TGTGCCACCAGCATCAACAGGGGTGCTAACTATGGCTACACCTTC.

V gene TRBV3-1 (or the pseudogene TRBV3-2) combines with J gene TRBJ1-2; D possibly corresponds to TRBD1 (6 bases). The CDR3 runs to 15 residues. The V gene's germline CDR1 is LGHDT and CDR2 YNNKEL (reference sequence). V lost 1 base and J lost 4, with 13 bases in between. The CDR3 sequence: CASSQGQGSFYGYTF. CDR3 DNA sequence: TGTGCCAGCAGCCAAGGGCAGGGGTCCTTCTATGGCTACACCTTC.

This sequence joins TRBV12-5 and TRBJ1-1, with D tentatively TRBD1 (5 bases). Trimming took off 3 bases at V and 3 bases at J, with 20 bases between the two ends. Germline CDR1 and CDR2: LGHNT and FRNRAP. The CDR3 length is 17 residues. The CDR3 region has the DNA TGTGCTAGTGGTTTTACATCGGCCCGGGGGAAGGACACTGAAGCTTTCTTT. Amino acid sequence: CASGFTSARGKDTEAFF.

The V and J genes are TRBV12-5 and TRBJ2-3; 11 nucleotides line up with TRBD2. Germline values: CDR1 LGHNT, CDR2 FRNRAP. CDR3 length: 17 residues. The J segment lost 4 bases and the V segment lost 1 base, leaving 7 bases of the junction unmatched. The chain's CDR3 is CASGLAPLAGGSDTQYF. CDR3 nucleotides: TGTGCTAGTGGTTTGGCCCCTTTAGCGGGAGGGTCAGATACGCAGTATTTT. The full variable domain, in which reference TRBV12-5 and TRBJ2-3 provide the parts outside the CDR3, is DARVTQTPRHKVTEMGQEVTMRCQPILGHNTVFWYRQTMMQGLELLAYFRNRAPLDDSGMPKDRFSAEMPDATLATLKIQPSEPRDSAVYFCASGLAPLAGGSDTQYFGPGTRLTVL.

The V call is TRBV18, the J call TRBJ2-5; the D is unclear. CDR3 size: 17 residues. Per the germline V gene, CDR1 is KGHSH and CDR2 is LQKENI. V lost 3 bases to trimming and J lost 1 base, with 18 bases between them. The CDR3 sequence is CASSPLRQTSFQETQYF. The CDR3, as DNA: TGTGCCAGCTCACCCCTGAGGCAGACCTCCTTCCAAGAGACCCAGTACTTC.

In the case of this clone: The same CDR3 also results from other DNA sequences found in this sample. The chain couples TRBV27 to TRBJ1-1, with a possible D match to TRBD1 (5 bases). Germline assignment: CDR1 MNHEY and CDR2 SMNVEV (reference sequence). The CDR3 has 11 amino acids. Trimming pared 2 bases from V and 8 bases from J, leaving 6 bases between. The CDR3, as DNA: TGTGCCAGCAGTTTAGGGGGGGAAGCTTTCTTT. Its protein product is CASSLGGEAFF.

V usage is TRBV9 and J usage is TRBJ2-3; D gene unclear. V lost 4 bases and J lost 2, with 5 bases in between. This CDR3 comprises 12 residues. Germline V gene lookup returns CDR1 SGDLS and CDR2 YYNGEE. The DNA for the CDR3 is TGTGCCAGCAGCCCTACCACAGATACGCAGTATTTT. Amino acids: CASSPTTDTQYF.

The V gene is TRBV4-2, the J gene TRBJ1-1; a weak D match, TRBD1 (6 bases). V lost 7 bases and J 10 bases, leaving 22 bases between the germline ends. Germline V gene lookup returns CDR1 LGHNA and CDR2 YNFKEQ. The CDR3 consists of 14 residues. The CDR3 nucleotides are TGTGCCAGCACCATTTCGGGGGGCGCGGGTGGAGCTTTCTTT. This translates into CASTISGGAGGAFF.

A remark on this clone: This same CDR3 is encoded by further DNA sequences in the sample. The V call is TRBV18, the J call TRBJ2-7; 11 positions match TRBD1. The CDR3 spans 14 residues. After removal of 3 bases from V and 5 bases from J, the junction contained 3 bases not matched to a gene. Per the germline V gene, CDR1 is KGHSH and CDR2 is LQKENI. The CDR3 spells CASSPGTGGHEQYF. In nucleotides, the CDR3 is TGTGCCAGCTCACCCGGGACAGGGGGTCACGAGCAGTACTTC. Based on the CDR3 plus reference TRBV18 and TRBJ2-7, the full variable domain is NAGVMQNPRHLVRRRGQEARLRCSPMKGHSHVYWYRQLPEEGLKFMVYLQKENIIDESGMPKERFSAEFPKEGPSILRIQQVVRGDSAAYFCASSPGTGGHEQYFGPGTRLTVT.

For the CDR3, the DNA is TGTGCCAGCAGTGCGGGAACAGGGGGCGAAAAACTGTTTTTT. It yields the protein CASSAGTGGEKLFF. The gene calls are TRBV2 and TRBJ1-4, with 9 bases aligning to TRBD1. The ends lost 4 bases at V and 8 bases at J; junction bases unmatched: 5. The CDR3 totals 14 residues. Germline CDR1 and CDR2: SNHLY and FYNNEI.

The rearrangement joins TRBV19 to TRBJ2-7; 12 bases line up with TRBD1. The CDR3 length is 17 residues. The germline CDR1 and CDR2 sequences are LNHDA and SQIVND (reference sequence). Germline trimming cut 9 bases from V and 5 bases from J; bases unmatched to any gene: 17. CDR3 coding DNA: TGTGCCAGCGGGCCGCTCCCACCGGGACAGGGGGCCCACGAGCAGTACTTC. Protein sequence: CASGPLPPGQGAHEQYF.

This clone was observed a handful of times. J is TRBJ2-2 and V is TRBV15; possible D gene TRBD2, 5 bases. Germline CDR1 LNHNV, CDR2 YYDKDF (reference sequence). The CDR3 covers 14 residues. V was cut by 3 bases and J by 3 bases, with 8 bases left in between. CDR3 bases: TGTGCCACCAGCAGGGACTTCTACACCGGGGAGCTGTTTTTT. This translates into CATSRDFYTGELFF.

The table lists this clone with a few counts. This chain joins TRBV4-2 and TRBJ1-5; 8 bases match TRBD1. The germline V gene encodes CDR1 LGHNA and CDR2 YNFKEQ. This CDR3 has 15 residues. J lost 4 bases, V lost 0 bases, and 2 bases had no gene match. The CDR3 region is CASSQEDRENQPQHF. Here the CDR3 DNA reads TGTGCCAGCAGCCAAGAGGACAGGGAAAATCAGCCCCAGCATTTT.

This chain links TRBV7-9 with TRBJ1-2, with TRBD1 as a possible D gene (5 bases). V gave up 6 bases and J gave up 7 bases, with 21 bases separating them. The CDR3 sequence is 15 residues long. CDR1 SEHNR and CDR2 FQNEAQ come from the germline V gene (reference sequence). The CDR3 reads CASRVGGGDGLGYTF. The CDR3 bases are TGTGCCAGCAGGGTGGGTGGCGGGGACGGACTTGGCTACACCTTC.

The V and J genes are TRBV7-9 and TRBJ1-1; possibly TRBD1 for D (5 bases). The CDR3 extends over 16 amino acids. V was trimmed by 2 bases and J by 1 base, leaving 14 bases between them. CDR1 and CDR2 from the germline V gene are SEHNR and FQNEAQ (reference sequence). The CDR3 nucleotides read TGTGCCAGCAGCTTAATAAAAACAGGATGGAACACTGAAGCTTTCTTT. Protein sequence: CASSLIKTGWNTEAFF.